The clone carrying this T cell receptor (beta chain) has a count of ten or more. Its antigen is not known. Investigators prepared the TCR beta libraries by applying iRepertoire HTBI primers and Arm-PCR of CDR3 regions. TCRdb reanalysed the multiplex PCR reads using MiXCR and keeps one entry per CDR3 protein. The sample contains about 340,000 distinct CDR3 sequences, about 20% of which appear only once. This entry is derived from a study of regulatory T cells in long-lasting Graves disease. Study-wide results and caveats: Persistent disease showed a preference for TRBV28, TRBJ1-2 and TRBJ2-5.

Indicated time point: persistent/refractory GD, antithyroid drugs over 5 years with positive TRAb. Following extraction of RNA from PBMCs, that RNA was used to make the TCR library. Germline trimming cut 5 bases from V and 4 bases from J; bases unmatched to any gene: 13. The CDR3 runs to 17 residues. Germline CDR1 SGHAT, CDR2 FQNNGV. The sequencing here drew on peripheral blood mononuclear cells (PBMCs), taken when the disease was refractory, from a patient treated with antithyroid drugs. The chain joins TRBV11-2 to TRBJ1-4, with 7 bases that match TRBD1. This receptor was identified in a female donor with Graves disease. This CDR3 is CASSHSPGGAFNEKLFF. CDR3 nucleotides: TGTGCCAGCAGCCATAGCCCAGGGGGGGCTTTTAATGAAAAACTGTTTTTT.